This T cell receptor (beta chain) was identified during a study of blood T cell repertoires in COVID-19. Repertoires were generated with immunoSEQ multiplex PCR, while TCRdb's copy carries only in-frame clones and drops some. The table records 110,000 to 150,000 clones, about four fifths of them present only once. The length of the CDR3 is 14 residues. The V end was cut by 1 base, the J end by 4 bases, with 7 bases between. Looked up from germline, CDR1 is SGHTA and CDR2 is FQGNSA. V and J are TRBV7-2 and TRBJ1-4; D is unclear. Specimen: peripheral blood. This receptor was obtained from a man aged 70-80 years who had recovered from COVID-19. The CDR3 here is CASSLGGSNEKLFF. Here the CDR3 DNA reads TGTGCCAGCAGCTTAGGAGGAAGTAATGAAAAACTGTTTTTT.